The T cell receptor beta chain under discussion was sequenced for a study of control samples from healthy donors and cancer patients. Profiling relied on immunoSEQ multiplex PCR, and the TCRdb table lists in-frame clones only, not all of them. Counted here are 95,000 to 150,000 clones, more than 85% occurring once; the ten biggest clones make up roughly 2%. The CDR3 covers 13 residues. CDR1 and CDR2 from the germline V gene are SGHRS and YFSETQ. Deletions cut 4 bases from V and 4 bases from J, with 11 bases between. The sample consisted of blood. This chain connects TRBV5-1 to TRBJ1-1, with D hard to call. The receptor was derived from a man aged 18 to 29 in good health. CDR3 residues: CASSPNGPTEAFF. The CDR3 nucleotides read TGCGCCAGCAGCCCAAACGGTCCCACTGAAGCTTTCTTT.